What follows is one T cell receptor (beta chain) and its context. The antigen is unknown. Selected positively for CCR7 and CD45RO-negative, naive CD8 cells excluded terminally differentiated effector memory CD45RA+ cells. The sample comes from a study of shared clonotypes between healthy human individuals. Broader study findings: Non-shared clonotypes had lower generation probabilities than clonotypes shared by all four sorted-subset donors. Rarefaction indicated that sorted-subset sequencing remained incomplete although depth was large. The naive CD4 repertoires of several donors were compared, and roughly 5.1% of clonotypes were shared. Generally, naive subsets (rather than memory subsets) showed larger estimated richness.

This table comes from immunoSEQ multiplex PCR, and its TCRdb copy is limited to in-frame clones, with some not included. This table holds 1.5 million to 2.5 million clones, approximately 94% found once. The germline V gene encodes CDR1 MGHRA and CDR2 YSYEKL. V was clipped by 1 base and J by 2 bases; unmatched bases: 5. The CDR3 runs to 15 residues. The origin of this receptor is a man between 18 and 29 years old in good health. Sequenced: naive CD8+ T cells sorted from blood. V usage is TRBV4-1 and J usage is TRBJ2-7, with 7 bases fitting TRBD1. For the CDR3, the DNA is TGCGCCAGCAGCCAAGGGACAGGCCATACCTACGAGCAGTACTTC. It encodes CASSQGTGHTYEQYF.